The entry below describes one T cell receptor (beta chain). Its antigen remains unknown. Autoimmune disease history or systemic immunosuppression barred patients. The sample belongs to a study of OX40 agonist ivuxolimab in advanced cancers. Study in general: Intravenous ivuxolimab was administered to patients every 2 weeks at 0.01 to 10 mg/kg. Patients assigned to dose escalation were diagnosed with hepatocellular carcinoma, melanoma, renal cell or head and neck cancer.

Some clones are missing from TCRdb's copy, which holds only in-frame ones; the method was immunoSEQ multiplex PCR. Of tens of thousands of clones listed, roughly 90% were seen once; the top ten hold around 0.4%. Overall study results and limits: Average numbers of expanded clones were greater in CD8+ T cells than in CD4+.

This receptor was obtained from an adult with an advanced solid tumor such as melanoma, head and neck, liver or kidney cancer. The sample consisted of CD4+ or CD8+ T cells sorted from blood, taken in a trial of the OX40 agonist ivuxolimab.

For the CDR3, the DNA is TGTGCCAGCTCTCGGACTTCGAACACTGAAGCTTTCTTT. This codes for CASSRTSNTEAFF. This chain links TRBV18 with TRBJ1-1; D is unresolved. The CDR3 consists of 13 residues. The V and J ends lost 6 bases and 1 base respectively, with 9 bases between them. Germline V gives CDR1 KGHSH, CDR2 LQKENI.